This T cell receptor (beta chain) appears in the sequencing data of a study of CD8 T cells in ankylosing spondylitis. Study observations and caveats: Disease-linked clones were reportedly significantly enriched in matched ankylosing spondylitis synovial fluid. Disease-linked clones displayed a CD8+ phenotype and appeared relatively rarely in peripheral blood. Blood from ankylosing spondylitis patients appeared to carry a characteristic roughly eight-variant TCR beta motif.

V lost 4 bases to trimming and J lost 1 base, with 4 bases between them. The CDR3 extends over 12 amino acids. This clonotype was seen repeatedly, ten times or more. The antigen remains unidentified. The authors made TCR beta libraries by quantitative 5'-RACE with molecular barcodes. In TCRdb, the 5' RACE reads were re-called with MiXCR into one record per CDR3 protein. The sample has 450,000 to 550,000 distinct CDR3 sequences, under 5.5% seen once; the top ten hold around 3.5%. V is TRBV12-3 or TRBV12-4 and J is TRBJ1-1, with D hard to call. Sequencing used blood, either unsorted or a sorted T cell fraction (not recorded which). The receptor was derived from a male donor with ankylosing spondylitis. The CDR3 bases are TGTGCCAGCAGTTCTACGAACACTGAAGCTTTCTTT. Translating gives CASSSTNTEAFF.